The 27 T cell receptor beta chains below all came from one sample that was sequenced in a study of T cell clonality in common variable immunodeficiency. Study-level results: Reportedly, TCR beta sequences from common variable immunodeficiency showed fewer deletions and N-nucleotide insertions.

Here immunoSEQ multiplex PCR was the method, and the copy in TCRdb shows in-frame clones only, minus some. This sample comprises 30,000 or so clones, none seen once only. These receptors lack a known antigen. Sample: peripheral blood mononuclear cells. The receptors stem from a human donor with common variable immunodeficiency.

About this clone itself: Coverage ceases 3 residues before the CDR3 finishes, and the germline J gene fills in the end. This chain links TRBV19 with TRBJ2-1, with 11 bases aligning to TRBD1. The length of the CDR3 is 16 residues. With V trimmed by 3 bases and J by 7 bases, 8 bases remained unmatched. Germline CDR1 LNHDA, CDR2 SQIVND (reference sequence). The sequenced part of the CDR3 DNA is TGTGCCAGTAGTATCTTAACCGGGACAGGGGGTAATGAG. It translates to CASSILTGTGGNE. The entire CDR3 sequence reads CASSILTGTGGNEQFF.

Only a few counts were recorded for this clone. Coverage ceases 3 residues before the CDR3 finishes, and the germline J gene fills in the end. The genes are TRBV5-6 and TRBJ1-2; TRBD1 agrees at 8 bases. The CDR3 runs 15 residues. Losses at the gene ends were 4 bases for V and 5 bases for J; bases not matched to a gene: 10. The germline V gene encodes CDR1 SGHDT and CDR2 YYEEEE. CDR3 protein: CASSTDRGEVYGYTF. The CDR3 bases that were read are TGTGCCAGCAGCACCGACAGGGGCGAAGTTTATGGC.

In its sample, this clone was seen many times. The sequenced fragment ends 3 residues before the CDR3 boundary, so the rest is inferred from the germline J gene. The V gene is TRBV20-1, the J gene TRBJ1-5, with D possibly being TRBD1 (6 bases). The V end lost 6 bases, the J end lost 7 bases, and 25 bases lay between the germline ends. The CDR3 sequence is 16 residues long. Germline V gene lookup returns CDR1 DFQATT and CDR2 SNEGSKA (reference sequence). The part of the CDR3 DNA that was read is TGCAGTGCAAATCCCCATGACCGGGGGGCGCGGCAGCCC. Translated, it gives CSANPHDRGARQP. The CDR3 as a whole reads CSANPHDRGARQPQHF.

This clone has at least ten counts. The read falls 3 residues short of the CDR3 end, and the missing part is taken from the germline J gene. The V gene is TRBV4-1, the J gene TRBJ1-2; 9 bases align to TRBD1. V lost 4 bases, J lost 6 bases, and 9 bases stayed unmatched. The CDR3 runs 15 residues. Per the germline V gene, CDR1 is MGHRA and CDR2 is YSYEKL. The DNA read from the CDR3 is TGCGCCAGCAGCCCACGGGCGGACAGGGGCCATGGC. It encodes CASSPRADRGHG. The CDR3 in its entirety is CASSPRADRGHGYTF.

Note on this clone: The read ends 3 residues early relative to the CDR3; the germline J gene fills the gap. This chain connects TRBV19 to TRBJ2-2; a possible D gene is TRBD2 (5 bases). This CDR3 region has 14 residues. CDR1 and CDR2 (germline): LNHDA, SQIVND (reference sequence). The ends were cut back, 5 bases at V and 4 bases at J, with 11 bases in the middle. CDR3 sequence: CASSPVASTGELFF. CDR3 DNA (partial): TGTGCCAGTAGTCCGGTAGCGTCCACCGGGGAG.

This clone has only a few counts. The read is 3 residues too short to cover the CDR3 end, so that end is filled in from the germline J gene. This chain connects TRBV19 to TRBJ1-1; TRBD1 is a possible D gene (6 bases). Germline loops: CDR1 LNHDA, CDR2 SQIVND (reference sequence). The CDR3 covers 14 residues. With 7 bases removed from V and 5 bases from J, the gap between germline ends came to 17 bases. The DNA read from the CDR3 is TGTGCCAGTATTGGGGCAGGGGCTCGGACTGAA. It encodes CASIGAGARTE. The CDR3 in full is CASIGAGARTEAFF.

Only a few counts were recorded for this clone. The read ends 3 residues shy of where the CDR3 ends; the end is completed using the germline J gene. The V call is TRBV7-9, the J call TRBJ2-7; TRBD1 might be the D (7 bases). The V and J ends lost 5 bases and 6 bases respectively, with 17 bases between them. Germline values: CDR1 SEHNR, CDR2 FQNEAQ (reference sequence). There are 14 residues in the CDR3. Partial CDR3 DNA: TGTGCCAGCAGCCCAGGGGGGTTCAGTACCGAG. Protein: CASSPGGFSTE. The entire CDR3 protein reads CASSPGGFSTEQYF.

This clone came up a few times. The sequenced fragment ends 3 residues before the CDR3 boundary, so the rest is inferred from the germline J gene. The gene calls are TRBV19 and TRBJ2-7; perhaps TRBD1 as D (6 bases). V lost 3 bases, J lost 2 bases, and 14 bases lay in between. This CDR3 has 15 residues. The germline V gene has CDR1 LNHDA and CDR2 SQIVND (reference sequence). Partial CDR3 DNA: TGTGCCAGTAGTATTGCGACCGACAGGACCTACGAG. Translation: CASSIATDRTYE. In full, the CDR3 reads CASSIATDRTYEQYF.

This clone has only a few counts. The read comes to an end 3 residues before the CDR3 does, leaving the germline J gene to fill in the end. The chain links TRBV6-4 to TRBJ2-2; D remains unclear. CDR3 length equals 13 residues. Germline V lookup: CDR1 MRHNA, CDR2 SNTAGT. Between the trimmed V and J ends, which lost 2 bases and 4 bases, there was a span of 5 bases. Here the CDR3 reads CASSDEPTGELFF. The part of the CDR3 DNA that was read is TGTGCCAGCAGTGACGAGCCCACCGGGGAG.

This clone was counted many times. The sequenced fragment ends 3 residues before the CDR3 boundary, so the rest is inferred from the germline J gene. V is TRBV20-1 and J is TRBJ1-1, with TRBD1 matching over 12 bases. V trimming: 6 bases; J trimming: 6 bases; junction bases outside the gene matches: 11. The CDR3 contains 15 residues. The germline gives CDR1 DFQATT, CDR2 SNEGSKA (reference sequence). The covered CDR3 bases are TGCAGTGCCCTAGGGACAGGGGGCTTCTCTTCTGAA. It specifies CSALGTGGFSSE. The whole CDR3 sequence reads CSALGTGGFSSEAFF.

This clone appeared many times. The sequenced fragment ends 3 residues before the CDR3 boundary, so the rest is inferred from the germline J gene. This chain connects TRBV5-6 to TRBJ2-7; 7 bases are a match to TRBD2. Trimming removed 5 bases from V and 5 bases from J; junction bases left unmatched: 10. Germline CDR1 SGHDT, CDR2 YYEEEE. The CDR3 runs 14 residues. CDR3 sequence: CASRNLGGSHEQYF. Incomplete CDR3 DNA: TGTGCCAGCAGGAATCTGGGGGGGTCGCACGAG.

This clone has a handful of counts. The CDR3 goes on 3 residues after the read ends, and that part is filled in from the germline J gene. The J gene is TRBJ1-5, the V gene TRBV5-5; no reliable D call. Germline values: CDR1 SGHKS, CDR2 YYEKEE (reference sequence). V was pared by 0 bases and J by 0 bases, with 7 bases between. The CDR3 consists of 15 residues. Incomplete CDR3 DNA: TGTGCCAGCAGCTTGGGGCAGTCTAGCAATCAGCCC. Amino acids: CASSLGQSSNQP. The complete CDR3 sequence is CASSLGQSSNQPQHF.

This clone was seen ten or more times. The read finishes 3 residues shy of the CDR3 end, and the germline J gene is used to complete it. The V gene is TRBV14, the J gene TRBJ1-6; 9 bases agree with TRBD1. With 6 bases clipped from V and 6 bases from J, the junction kept 3 bases outside the gene matches. CDR1 is SGHDN, CDR2 FVKESK, per germline. The CDR3 has 14 residues. Here the CDR3 reads CASRQGARNSPLHF. The sequenced part of the CDR3 DNA is TGTGCCAGCAGACAGGGGGCGCGTAATTCACCC. Using reference TRBV14 and TRBJ1-6 for the parts outside the CDR3, the full variable domain is EAGVTQFPSHSVIEKGQTVTLRCDPISGHDNLYWYRRVMGKEIKFLLHFVKESKQDESGMPNNRFLAERTGGTYSTLKVQPAELEDSGVYFCASRQGARNSPLHFGNGTRLTVT.

There are a few counts of this clone. The CDR3 end lies 3 residues beyond the end of the read and is filled in from the germline J gene. This rearrangement joins TRBV20-1 to TRBJ1-6; D remains unclear. CDR1 and CDR2 (germline): DFQATT, SNEGSKA (reference sequence). Trimming pared 7 bases from V and 0 bases from J, leaving 16 bases between. The CDR3 length is 16 residues. The CDR3 protein is CSVGGPTDSYNSPLHF. The DNA read from the CDR3 is TGCAGTGTAGGAGGTCCGACTGACTCCTATAATTCACCC.

This clone was counted at least ten times. The CDR3 goes on 3 residues after the read ends, and that part is filled in from the germline J gene. This rearrangement joins TRBV5-6 to TRBJ1-4; possibly TRBD1 for D (6 bases). Germline V CDR1 and CDR2: SGHDT, YYEEEE. The CDR3 covers 15 residues. The ends were cut back, 0 bases at V and 5 bases at J, with 11 bases in the middle. The CDR3 bases that were read are TGTGCCAGCAGCTTGGCCGGGACACTGAATGAAAAA. This encodes CASSLAGTLNEK. The complete CDR3 protein is CASSLAGTLNEKLFF.

By frequency in the sample, this clone is medium-sized (0.01 to 0.1%). The part of the CDR3 DNA that was read is TGCAGTGCCTTAAACCGACTAGCGGGCTCCTTACACATAGCCAAAAACATT. It specifies CSALNRLAGSLHIAKNI. The entire CDR3 sequence reads CSALNRLAGSLHIAKNIQYF. The V and J genes are TRBV20-1 and TRBJ2-4, with TRBD2 matching over 10 bases. The CDR3 is cut off 3 residues early in the read; its end comes from the germline J gene. The CDR3 runs 20 residues. Germline CDR1 and CDR2: DFQATT and SNEGSKA (reference sequence). V gave up 6 bases and J gave up 0 bases; unmatched junction bases: 20.

The table lists this clone with many counts. The read ends 3 residues shy of where the CDR3 ends; the end is completed using the germline J gene. The chain joins TRBV19 to TRBJ2-1; TRBD2 matches 10 bases. This CDR3 region has 16 residues. V lost 8 bases and J lost 9; bases outside the gene matches: 16. Germline CDR1 and CDR2: LNHDA and SQIVND (reference sequence). CDR3 region: CASLGVSGGTIGEQFF. The sequenced part of the CDR3 DNA is TGTGCCAGTTTGGGTGTTAGCGGGGGGACGATTGGTGAG. Filled out from reference TRBV19 and TRBJ2-1, the complete variable domain reads DGGITQSPKYLFRKEGQNVTLSCEQNLNHDAMYWYRQDPGQGLRLIYYSQIVNDFQKGDIAEGYSVSREKKESFPLTVTSAQKNPTAFYLCASLGVSGGTIGEQFFGPGTRLTVL.

Concerning this clone itself: The CDR3 end is not reached by the read, which stops 3 residues before it; the germline J gene fills it in. The gene calls are TRBV18 and TRBJ2-2, with D maybe TRBD2 (6 bases). The CDR3 contains 13 residues. CDR1 and CDR2 (germline): KGHSH, LQKENI. Trimming left V 3 bases short and J 4 bases short, with 6 bases between. CDR3 in amino acids: CASSPGGTGELFF. CDR3 bases read: TGTGCCAGCTCACCGGGGGGCACCGGGGAG.

The table lists this clone with a few counts. The observed sequence ends 3 residues before the CDR3 terminus, with the missing tail filled in from the germline J gene. V and J are TRBV19 and TRBJ1-1, with TRBD1 identical over 9 bases. Germline lookup yields CDR1 LNHDA and CDR2 SQIVND (reference sequence). The CDR3 sequence is 11 residues long. CDR3 amino acids: CASSMGQGAFF. CDR3 bases read: TGTGCCAGTAGTATGGGACAGGGA. The entire variable domain, with the rest obtained from reference TRBV19 and TRBJ1-1, is as follows: DGGITQSPKYLFRKEGQNVTLSCEQNLNHDAMYWYRQDPGQGLRLIYYSQIVNDFQKGDIAEGYSVSREKKESFPLTVTSAQKNPTAFYLCASSMGQGAFFGQGTRLTVV.

This clone was observed a few times. The sequence runs out 3 residues before the end of the CDR3; the remainder is reconstructed from the germline J gene. The gene calls are TRBV2 and TRBJ2-5; 8 bases match TRBD2. J lost 2 bases, V lost 5 bases, and 1 base had no gene match. Germline-derived CDR1 and CDR2 are SNHLY and FYNNEI. CDR3 size: 13 residues. The sequenced part of the CDR3 DNA is TGTGCCAGCAGTCCGGGGGGGCAAGAGACC. It codes for CASSPGGQET. The whole CDR3 protein reads CASSPGGQETQYF.

This clone turned up a few times. The read ends 3 residues early relative to the CDR3; the germline J gene fills the gap. This chain uses TRBV19 with TRBJ1-5; D is undetermined. The CDR3 has 13 amino acids. CDR1 is LNHDA and CDR2 is SQIVND in the germline V gene (reference sequence). Between the trimmed V and J ends, which lost 2 bases and 3 bases, there was a span of 5 bases. CDR3 DNA, as far as it was read: TGTGCCAGTAGTATAACAGTCAATCAGCCC. Its protein product is CASSITVNQP. The whole CDR3 reads CASSITVNQPQHF.

This clone was found a few times. Read coverage stops 3 residues before the CDR3 terminus; the germline J gene supplies the remainder. The chain couples TRBV7-2 to TRBJ2-7, with 9 bases that match TRBD2. Per germline, CDR1 SGHTA and CDR2 FQGNSA. The CDR3 has 15 residues. Losses at the gene ends were 4 bases for V and 2 bases for J; bases not matched to a gene: 6. The part of the CDR3 DNA that was read is TGTGCCAGCAGCTCATTAAGCGGGGGGCCCTACGAG. It yields the protein CASSSLSGGPYE. The CDR3 in full is CASSSLSGGPYEQYF. The whole variable domain, filled in from reference TRBV7-2 and TRBJ2-7, reads GAGVSQSPSNKVTEKGKDVELRCDPISGHTALYWYRQSLGQGLEFLIYFQGNSAPDKSGLPSDRFSAERTGGSVSTLTIQRTQQEDSAVYLCASSSLSGGPYEQYFGPGTRLTVT.

Incomplete CDR3 DNA: TGCGCCAGCAGCTTGGGGCGGTTCCCTCAAGAGACC. It translates to CASSLGRFPQET. In full, the CDR3 reads CASSLGRFPQETQYF. The chain links TRBV5-1 to TRBJ2-5; D remains unclear. The read halts 3 residues ahead of the CDR3 end, with the missing end drawn from the germline J gene. The CDR3 length is 15 residues. V dropped 0 bases and J dropped 2 bases, with 11 bases sitting between them. Per the germline V gene, CDR1 is SGHRS and CDR2 is YFSETQ.

This clone has at least ten counts. The DNA ends 3 residues before the CDR3 does, and the rest of the CDR3 is filled in from the germline J gene. The chain carries TRBV5-5 and TRBJ1-2, with 7 bases that match TRBD1. Germline V gene lookup returns CDR1 SGHKS and CDR2 YYEKEE (reference sequence). The CDR3 sequence is 14 residues long. The part of the CDR3 DNA that was read is TGTGCCAGCAGCTTAAGACAGGGAATTGACGGC. Translated: CASSLRQGIDG. The complete CDR3 sequence is CASSLRQGIDGYTF.

This clone was observed a handful of times. The missing CDR3 end, 3 residues past where the read stops, is filled in from the germline J gene. The gene calls are TRBV6-2 or TRBV6-3 and TRBJ2-3; D is unclear. CDR1 and CDR2 from the germline V gene are MNHEY and SVGEGT. V dropped 0 bases and J dropped 1 base, with 8 bases sitting between them. This CDR3 is 15 amino acids long. The CDR3 is CASSYSNAGTDTQYF. The CDR3 DNA, read in part, is TGTGCCAGCAGTTACTCTAACGCAGGCACAGATACG.

In the case of this clone: The CDR3 extends 3 residues past the end of the read, so its final part is completed from the germline J gene. This sequence joins TRBV5-1 and TRBJ2-2, with 7 bases matching TRBD1. The CDR3 runs 15 residues. Germline lookup yields CDR1 SGHRS and CDR2 YFSETQ. J was trimmed by 2 bases and V by 5 bases; bases with no gene match: 6. The CDR3 bases that were read are TGCGCCAGCAGAGTGACAGGGAAAAACACCGGGGAG. Protein sequence: CASRVTGKNTGE. The CDR3 reads in full as CASRVTGKNTGELFF.

The CDR3 spells CASSGFGTGSQYEQYF. Incomplete CDR3 DNA: TGTGCCAGCAGTGGATTCGGGACAGGTTCCCAATACGAG. The chain employs TRBV6-1 and TRBJ2-7; 8 bases are shared with TRBD1. Read sequence stops 3 residues before the CDR3 end, and the germline J gene provides the missing end. Germline V CDR1 and CDR2: MNHNS, SASEGT. V was pared by 4 bases and J by 4 bases, with 12 bases of the junction left unmatched. The length of the CDR3 is 16 residues.